This entry features one TCR beta chain sequence. These data originate in a study of blood T cell repertoires in COVID-19. Overall study: Both acute and convalescent COVID-19 samples were obtained from the United States, Italy and Spain.

Study processing details: From reference gene primer amplification, estimates of nucleated cell counts were derived. Sequencing used immunoSEQ multiplex PCR; TCRdb keeps in-frame clones, though not all of them. Clonal size and the V and J genes are those of that table, whereas D and trimming came from the DNA. Of approximately 200,000 clones detected, around nine tenths appear once; the ten largest clones hold approximately 4.8%. The sequencing input was PBMCs or T cells enriched from blood (not recorded which). This receptor was obtained from a woman under 40 who had been exposed to COVID-19.

CDR3 sequence: CASSLEGIIPLHF. CDR3 nucleotide sequence: TGCGCCAGCAGCTTGGAGGGGATTATCCCCCTCCACTTT. The rearrangement joins TRBV5-1 to TRBJ1-6; tentatively, D is TRBD1 (5 bases). The V end was cut by 0 bases, the J end by 13 bases, with 11 bases between. The CDR3 runs to 13 residues. The V gene's germline CDR1 is SGHRS and CDR2 YFSETQ. The whole variable domain, remainder taken from reference TRBV5-1 and TRBJ1-6, is KAGVTQTPRYLIKTRGQQVTLSCSPISGHRSVSWYQQTPGQGLQFLFEYFSETQRNKGNFPGRFSGRQFSNSRSEMNVSTLELGDSALYLCASSLEGIIPLHFGNGTRLTVT.